This entry lists 30 T cell receptor beta chains sequenced from one sample in a study of cytomegalovirus exposure and HLA in healthy donors. A multiplex PCR was run with 60 Vbeta primers and 13 Jbeta primers. Produced via immunoSEQ multiplex PCR; TCRdb's table is partial and in-frame only. The sample lists around 140,000 clones, 80% occurring once. Sequenced input: PBMCs. The receptor set was obtained from a man between 40 and 49 years old in good health and CMV-seronegative.

The chain carries TRBV9 and TRBJ1-2; TRBD1 matches at 11 bases. The length of the CDR3 is 15 residues. Germline V gives CDR1 SGDLS, CDR2 YYNGEE. Germline trimming cut 0 bases from V and 4 bases from J; bases unmatched to any gene: 2. CDR3 nucleotides: TGTGCCAGCAGCGTAGGGACAGGGGGCGTCTATGGCTACACCTTC. Amino acid sequence: CASSVGTGGVYGYTF.

This rearrangement joins TRBV14 to TRBJ2-3; 12 positions match TRBD2. V shed 4 bases, J shed 0 bases, and the junction held 8 bases outside the gene matches. Germline CDR1 is SGHDN and CDR2 is FVKESK. This CDR3 is built from 18 residues. The CDR3 sequence is CASSRGTSGYPSTDTQYF. CDR3 in DNA: TGTGCCAGCAGCCGTGGGACTAGCGGGTACCCTAGCACAGATACGCAGTATTTT.

CDR3 protein: CASDRRVGTGELFF. In DNA, the CDR3 is TGTGCCAGTGATCGGAGGGTCGGGACCGGGGAGCTGTTTTTT. The chain combines TRBV6-6 with TRBJ2-2, with D perhaps TRBD2 (6 bases). The CDR3 spans 14 residues. CDR1 is MNHNY, CDR2 SVGAGI, per germline (reference sequence). The V and J ends lost 9 bases and 5 bases respectively, with 16 bases between them.

The chain couples TRBV2 to TRBJ2-1, with 13 nucleotides matching TRBD2. V lost 1 base and J lost 6; bases outside the gene matches: 3. CDR3 length: 16 amino acids. Looked up from germline, CDR1 is SNHLY and CDR2 is FYNNEI. The CDR3 spells CASSEGGLAGANEQFF. The CDR3, as DNA: TGTGCCAGCAGTGAAGGTGGACTAGCGGGGGCCAATGAGCAGTTCTTC.

The V and J genes are TRBV27 and TRBJ2-3; unclear D gene. The germline CDR1 and CDR2 sequences are MNHEY and SMNVEV (reference sequence). V was shortened by 3 bases and J by 2 bases, with 6 bases between the two germline ends. This CDR3 comprises 13 residues. This chain's CDR3 is CASSFPNTDTQYF. The CDR3 nucleotides read TGTGCCAGCAGTTTCCCCAACACAGATACGCAGTATTTT.

In the case of this clone: The germline gene is not matched at one end of the junction; a read error may be the cause. The chain couples TRBV7-7 to TRBJ2-1; 7 bases are a match to TRBD2. The CDR3 runs to 15 residues. CDR1 is SSHAT, CDR2 FNYEAQ, per germline (reference sequence). The CDR3, as DNA: TGTGCTAGCAGCTTAAGGGGAGGGAGTCAGCATGAGCAGTTCTTC. Translation gives CASSLRGGSQHEQFF.

This chain links TRBV7-6 with TRBJ2-1; the match to TRBD2 covers 15 bases. Germline V gene data show CDR1 as SGHVS and CDR2 as FNYEAQ. The junction had 6 bases not matched to a gene; V was cut back by 4 bases and J by 8 bases. The CDR3 loop spans 16 amino acids. CDR3 sequence (DNA): TGTGCCAGCAGCTCTCGGACTAGCGGGGGGGCTGATGAGCAGTTCTTC. Residues: CASSSRTSGGADEQFF.

The chain recombines TRBV7-9 with TRBJ1-5; no definite D call. The CDR3 spans 12 residues. V was clipped by 5 bases and J by 6 bases, with 8 bases between them. Germline V gene data show CDR1 as SEHNR and CDR2 as FQNEAQ (reference sequence). This CDR3 reads CASSRFGQPQHF. The CDR3 nucleotides are TGTGCCAGCAGCCGGTTTGGTCAGCCCCAGCATTTT.

This clone was counted a few times. The chain couples TRBV10-2 to TRBJ2-3, with 7 bases fitting TRBD2. The CDR3 runs 15 residues. V dropped 7 bases and J dropped 1; count of bases not matched to a gene: 8. Germline V CDR1 and CDR2: WSHSY, SAAADI. CDR3 sequence: CASKFGLEGTDTQYF. In DNA, the CDR3 is TGCGCCAGCAAGTTTGGACTAGAAGGCACAGATACGCAGTATTTT.

The chain has TRBV7-8 and TRBJ1-2; 10 bases map to TRBD1. The CDR3 totals 15 residues. V dropped 8 bases and J dropped 0; count of bases not matched to a gene: 6. Germline CDR1 SGHVS, CDR2 FQNEAQ. CDR3 in amino acids: CASSPDRGTNYGYTF. The DNA of the CDR3 is TGTGCCAGCTCCCCGGACAGGGGGACTAACTATGGCTACACCTTC.

This chain connects TRBV19 to TRBJ2-7; a possible D gene is TRBD1 (5 bases). The germline V gene encodes CDR1 LNHDA and CDR2 SQIVND (reference sequence). There are 13 residues in the CDR3. Trimming took off 5 bases at V and 9 bases at J, with 17 bases between the two ends. In DNA, the CDR3 is TGTGCCAGTAGTGGCTGGGGCACCTTGGGGCAGTACTTC. It yields the protein CASSGWGTLGQYF.

CDR3 DNA: TGTGCCTGGAGTGTGGGGGGAAATAATGAAAAACTGTTTTTT. Protein sequence: CAWSVGGNNEKLFF. This chain links TRBV30 with TRBJ1-4, with D perhaps matching TRBD1 (5 bases). Per germline, CDR1 GTSNPN and CDR2 SVGIG (reference sequence). The CDR3 is made up of 14 amino acids. The ends were cut back, 0 bases at V and 4 bases at J, with 9 bases in the middle.

The V and J genes are TRBV7-8 and TRBJ2-7; possibly TRBD2 for D (5 bases). This CDR3 has 17 amino acids. In germline, CDR1 is SGHVS, CDR2 FQNEAQ. V lost 1 base to trimming and J lost 4 bases, with 20 bases between them. The CDR3 loop reads CASSLGGGRDTRYEQYF. As DNA, the CDR3 is TGTGCCAGCAGCTTAGGGGGTGGCCGGGATACTCGATACGAGCAGTACTTC.

The chain links TRBV10-1 to TRBJ2-5; D might be TRBD2 (6 bases). V shed 4 bases and J shed 0 bases, with 12 bases lying between them. Germline CDR1 WNHNN, CDR2 SYGVQD (reference sequence). The CDR3 is 15 amino acids. CDR3 in DNA: TGCGCCAGCAGTGCGGGGGTCCTCAACCAAGAGACCCAGTACTTC. Its protein is CASSAGVLNQETQYF.

This clone was counted many times. V and J are TRBV10-1 and TRBJ1-1; perhaps TRBD1 as D (5 bases). V was clipped by 2 bases and J by 9 bases, with 13 bases between them. The CDR3 covers 13 residues. CDR1 is WNHNN and CDR2 is SYGVQD in the germline V gene (reference sequence). The chain's CDR3 is CASSEGPTVKAFF. CDR3 coding DNA: TGCGCCAGCAGTGAGGGACCGACAGTTAAAGCTTTCTTT.

This chain links TRBV6-5 with TRBJ1-2, with 7 bases identical to TRBD1. V lost 5 bases and J lost 7; bases outside the gene matches: 7. CDR1 is MNHEY and CDR2 is SVGAGI in the germline V gene. The CDR3 is 13 residues long. The DNA for the CDR3 is TGTGCCAGCAGTAACCCGGGACAGAGTGGCTACACCTTC. Encoded protein: CASSNPGQSGYTF.

V is TRBV6-7 and J is TRBJ2-7; D is perhaps TRBD1 (7 bases). TRBV6-7 is an ORF; its function is uncertain. The CDR3 sequence is 19 residues long. V shed 2 bases and J shed 5 bases, with 28 bases lying between them. The CDR3 loop is CASSYLGLRGDQHGDEQYF. The CDR3 nucleotides read TGTGCCAGCAGTTACCTTGGCCTCAGGGGGGACCAACACGGGGACGAGCAGTACTTC.

This clone was detected a few times. The rearrangement uses TRBV10-3 and TRBJ1-5, with D perhaps matching TRBD1 (6 bases). CDR3 length equals 13 residues. From germline, CDR1 is ENHRY and CDR2 SYGVKD. V was shortened by 6 bases and J by 6 bases, with 12 bases between the two germline ends. CDR3 nucleotides: TGTGCCATCAGGGGACAAACGGGTCAGCCCCAGCATTTT. Its translation: CAIRGQTGQPQHF.

The J gene is TRBJ1-6, the V gene TRBV19; TRBD1 matches 7 bases. There are 14 residues in the CDR3. The V segment lost 5 bases and the J segment 12 bases; nucleotides outside the gene matches: 10. The germline gives CDR1 LNHDA, CDR2 SQIVND (reference sequence). The CDR3 DNA is TGTGCCAGTAGTGTCCAGACCGACAGGGTACCCCTCCACTTT. It specifies CASSVQTDRVPLHF.

This clone has only one observation. The chain couples TRBV5-1 to TRBJ1-4; TRBD1 aligns across 10 bases. The CDR3 has 15 residues. Germline V CDR1 and CDR2: SGHRS, YFSETQ. V shed 2 bases, J shed 6 bases, and the junction held 4 bases outside the gene matches. The CDR3 loop reads CASSFGGTGDEKLFF. The CDR3 region has the DNA TGCGCCAGCAGCTTTGGGGGGACAGGGGATGAAAAACTGTTTTTT.

The chain joins TRBV6-6 to TRBJ2-5; 12 nucleotides line up with TRBD2. Trimming cost V 6 bases and J 4 bases; bases outside gene matches: 9. The CDR3 runs to 16 residues. Germline assignment: CDR1 MNHNY and CDR2 SVGAGI (reference sequence). CDR3 sequence (DNA): TGTGCCAGCAGGCCCCTAGCGGGGGGGCCGAGAGAGACCCAGTACTTC. The encoded protein is CASRPLAGGPRETQYF.

This sequence joins TRBV5-1 and TRBJ1-4, with D perhaps matching TRBD1 (5 bases). With 5 bases removed from V and 5 bases from J, the gap between germline ends came to 13 bases. In germline, CDR1 is SGHRS, CDR2 YFSETQ. This CDR3 contains 14 residues. The CDR3 nucleotides read TGCGCCAGCAGTTCCAGCGCAGGGAATGAAAAACTGTTTTTT. It codes for CASSSSAGNEKLFF.

The chain recombines TRBV5-6 with TRBJ1-2; D remains ambiguous. Trimming removed 9 bases at V and 1 base at J, with 13 bases between. The CDR3 contains 13 residues. Germline assignment: CDR1 SGHDT and CDR2 YYEEEE. CDR3 nucleotides: TGTGCCACCCATTCCCAGGATAACTATGGCTACACCTTC. This translates into CATHSQDNYGYTF.

The chain has TRBV5-1 and TRBJ2-3, with D possibly being TRBD2 (7 bases). The CDR3 totals 15 residues. CDR1 SGHRS and CDR2 YFSETQ come from the germline V gene. V shed 5 bases and J shed 1 base, with 14 bases lying between them. The CDR3 here is CASSLGGLGTDTQYF. The CDR3 DNA sequence: TGCGCCAGCAGTCTCGGGGGGCTCGGCACAGATACGCAGTATTTT.

The chain recombines TRBV25-1 with TRBJ1-3; D is possibly TRBD1 (6 bases). This CDR3 is built from 17 residues. The germline V gene has CDR1 MGHDK and CDR2 SYGVNS. The V end lost 3 bases, the J end lost 3 bases, and 18 bases lay between the germline ends. The CDR3 here is CASSDRKGEVNGNTIYF. CDR3 bases: TGTGCCAGCAGTGATAGGAAGGGGGAAGTAAATGGAAACACCATATATTTT.

J is TRBJ1-5 and V is TRBV5-6; D is unclear. The CDR3 consists of 16 residues. Germline CDR1 is SGHDT and CDR2 is YYEEEE. V was shortened by 0 bases and J by 0 bases, with 10 bases between the two germline ends. The CDR3 loop reads CASSLGPVYSNQPQHF. CDR3 nucleotides: TGTGCCAGCAGCTTGGGTCCCGTGTATAGCAATCAGCCCCAGCATTTT. The full variable domain, completed using reference TRBV5-6 and TRBJ1-5, is DAGVTQSPTHLIKTRGQQVTLRCSPKSGHDTVSWYQQALGQGPQFIFQYYEEEERQRGNFPDRFSGHQFPNYSSELNVNALLLGDSALYLCASSLGPVYSNQPQHFGDGTRLSIL.

DNA of the CDR3: TGTGCCAGCACAACCTCAGACACTTTTAACACTGAAGCTTTCTTT. Translation gives CASTTSDTFNTEAFF. The gene calls are TRBV7-2 and TRBJ1-1; no definite D call. V lost 7 bases and J lost 2, with 17 bases in between. This CDR3 is 15 amino acids long. Germline V gene data show CDR1 as SGHTA and CDR2 as FQGNSA.

The J gene is TRBJ2-1, the V gene TRBV9; TRBD2 matches 8 bases. Unmatched junction bases numbered 8, after V lost 0 bases and J lost 6 bases. Germline assignment: CDR1 SGDLS and CDR2 YYNGEE. The CDR3 contains 16 residues. The CDR3 loop reads CASSVETGGLINEQFF. In nucleotides, the CDR3 is TGTGCCAGCAGCGTAGAAACGGGGGGGCTAATCAATGAGCAGTTCTTC. Using reference TRBV9 and TRBJ2-1 for the parts outside the CDR3, the full variable domain is DSGVTQTPKHLITATGQRVTLRCSPRSGDLSVYWYQQSLDQGLQFLIQYYNGEERAKGNILERFSAQQFPDLHSELNLSSLELGDSALYFCASSVETGGLINEQFFGPGTRLTVL.

This clone occurred a few times. V is TRBV10-1 and J is TRBJ2-7; 12 bases are a match to TRBD2. V dropped 4 bases and J dropped 7; count of bases not matched to a gene: 2. This CDR3 is 13 amino acids long. The germline V gene encodes CDR1 WNHNN and CDR2 SYGVQD (reference sequence). CDR3 in amino acids: CASSVGLAGEQYF. CDR3 in DNA: TGCGCCAGCAGTGTTGGACTAGCGGGAGAGCAGTACTTC.

This chain links TRBV2 with TRBJ1-6; no definite D call. The CDR3 spans 17 residues. Germline lookup yields CDR1 SNHLY and CDR2 FYNNEI. V dropped 3 bases and J dropped 0 bases, with 12 bases sitting between them. In DNA, the CDR3 is TGTGCCAGCAGTGAGGGGTTGGGGAGCTCCTATAATTCACCCCTCCACTTT. Amino acids: CASSEGLGSSYNSPLHF.